What follows are 4 T cell receptor beta chains derived from one specimen sequenced in a study of shared clonotypes between healthy human individuals. Profiling relied on immunoSEQ multiplex PCR, and the TCRdb table lists in-frame clones only, not all of them. Seen here are 2,500,000 or so clones, around nine tenths observed once, and the top ten hold under 0.15%. Sequencing was done on a sample of naive CD4+ T cells sorted from blood. Subset in this sample: CD45RA+ positively selected. These receptor sequences come from a man younger than 35 in good health.

The chain's CDR3 is CASSFYDRPNYGYTF. CDR3 coding DNA: TGTGCCAGCAGTTTTTACGACAGGCCTAACTATGGCTACACCTTC. The rearrangement uses TRBV7-2 and TRBJ1-2, with D possibly TRBD1 on 6 matching bases. The CDR3 runs 15 residues. Germline CDR1 reads SGHTA; CDR2 reads FQGNSA. V was clipped by 6 bases and J by 0 bases, with 14 bases between them.

To note about this clone: The sample carries other DNA sequences with the same CDR3. V and J are TRBV18 and TRBJ1-6; D gene uncertain. Germline V gives CDR1 KGHSH, CDR2 LQKENI. Trimming stripped 3 bases from V and 0 bases from J, with 6 bases between. The CDR3 is 15 amino acids. CDR3 in amino acids: CASSPMGSYNSPLHF. The CDR3 nucleotides are TGTGCCAGCTCACCGATGGGCTCCTATAATTCACCCCTCCACTTT.

The chain links TRBV7-9 to TRBJ1-1, with D possibly matching TRBD1 (5 bases). This CDR3 spans 15 amino acids. In germline, CDR1 is SEHNR, CDR2 FQNEAQ (reference sequence). V shed 1 base and J shed 7 bases, with 16 bases lying between them. The CDR3 sequence: CASSLGGSDSGEAFF. In DNA, the CDR3 is TGTGCCAGCAGCTTAGGGGGCTCCGACAGTGGTGAAGCTTTCTTT.

The chain couples TRBV7-2 to TRBJ2-7; 16 bases fit TRBD2. Germline CDR1 SGHTA, CDR2 FQGNSA. There are 18 residues in the CDR3. The V and J ends lost 2 bases and 4 bases, in that order; junction bases with no gene match: 8. CDR3 DNA: TGTGCCAGCAGCTTATTAGGGACTAGCGGGAGGGAGCCGTACGAGCAGTACTTC. Translated: CASSLLGTSGREPYEQYF.